This entry lists 5 T cell receptor beta chains sequenced from one sample in a study of blood T cell repertoires in COVID-19. Only in-frame clones appear in the TCRdb table, and some are missing; sequencing was by immunoSEQ multiplex PCR. The sample consists of over 65,000 clones, 87% of them appearing once. Sequencing was done on a sample of peripheral blood. Receptor source: a human donor in a cohort sampled during active COVID-19.

This rearrangement joins TRBV28 to TRBJ1-4; TRBD1 might be the D (6 bases). This CDR3 is 15 amino acids long. Looked up from germline, CDR1 is MDHEN and CDR2 is SYDVKM. V lost 3 bases and J 3 bases, leaving 11 bases between the germline ends. CDR3 sequence reads: CASSLGGAANEKLFF. The DNA of the CDR3 is TGTGCCAGCAGTTTGGGGGGGGCGGCTAATGAAAAACTGTTTTTT.

This rearrangement joins TRBV24-1 to TRBJ2-2, with 7 positions matching TRBD1. CDR1 is KGHDR, CDR2 SFDVKD, per germline. This CDR3 comprises 14 residues. The V segment lost 5 bases and the J segment 4 bases; nucleotides outside the gene matches: 3. CDR3 in amino acids: CATSARGRTGELFF. In nucleotides, the CDR3 is TGTGCCACCAGTGCGAGGGGGCGCACCGGGGAGCTGTTTTTT.

V gene TRBV6-5 combines with J gene TRBJ2-5; D might be TRBD2 (6 bases). The CDR3 length is 15 residues. Trimming took off 6 bases at V and 5 bases at J, with 19 bases between the two ends. Per germline, CDR1 MNHEY and CDR2 SVGAGI. CDR3 nucleotide sequence: TGTGCCAGCAGGGCGGGACTTGGAAACGGGGAGACCCAGTACTTC. Translating gives CASRAGLGNGETQYF.

This chain joins TRBV28 and TRBJ1-5, with D uncertain. CDR3 length: 15 amino acids. Germline CDR1 and CDR2: MDHEN and SYDVKM. Trimming pared 2 bases from V and 8 bases from J, leaving 16 bases between. As DNA, the CDR3 is TGTGCCAGCAGTTTACCCACAAACCCCGGGGAGCCCCAGCATTTT. Residues: CASSLPTNPGEPQHF.

V is TRBV27 and J is TRBJ2-1, with 7 bases fitting TRBD2. Per germline, CDR1 MNHEY and CDR2 SMNVEV (reference sequence). Trimming at V came to 6 bases and at J to 8 bases, leaving 7 bases not matched to a gene. This CDR3 has 13 amino acids. CDR3 region: CASSLTSWDEQFF. The DNA for the CDR3 is TGTGCCAGCAGCCTGACTAGCTGGGATGAGCAGTTCTTC.